The TCR beta chain described here comes from a study of T-cell memory formation after mild COVID-19. Across the study: Largely donor-specific sequence clusters came from a couple of donors.

To note about this clonotype: Antigen unknown.

With constant-segment primers, 5'RACE yielded cDNA libraries of TCR alpha and TCR beta that carried sample barcodes and UMIs. TCRdb re-derived calls from the 5' RACE reads in MiXCR, one entry per CDR3 protein. In the table there are a few hundred thousand distinct CDR3 sequences, around 15% of which are singletons. Study results and limitations: Second-wave clones with a day 37 peak had unconfirmed SARS-CoV-2 specificity. Some SARS-CoV-2-responding clones were already detected in memory before infection.

This CDR3 spans 15 amino acids. V trimming: 6 bases; J trimming: 6 bases; junction bases outside the gene matches: 11. Germline lookup yields CDR1 SGHAT and CDR2 FQNNGV. Sample: PBMCs or a T cell subset sorted from them (not recorded which). The chain links TRBV11-2 to TRBJ1-5; 7 bases are shared with TRBD1. This clonotype was obtained from a man between 18 and 29 years old who had mild COVID-19 (a few samples of this study predate the infection). Cell type and time point are not known. The CDR3 sequence is CASSRGGVRGQPQHF. The CDR3, as DNA: TGTGCCAGCAGTCGAGGGGGCGTTAGGGGTCAGCCCCAGCATTTT.